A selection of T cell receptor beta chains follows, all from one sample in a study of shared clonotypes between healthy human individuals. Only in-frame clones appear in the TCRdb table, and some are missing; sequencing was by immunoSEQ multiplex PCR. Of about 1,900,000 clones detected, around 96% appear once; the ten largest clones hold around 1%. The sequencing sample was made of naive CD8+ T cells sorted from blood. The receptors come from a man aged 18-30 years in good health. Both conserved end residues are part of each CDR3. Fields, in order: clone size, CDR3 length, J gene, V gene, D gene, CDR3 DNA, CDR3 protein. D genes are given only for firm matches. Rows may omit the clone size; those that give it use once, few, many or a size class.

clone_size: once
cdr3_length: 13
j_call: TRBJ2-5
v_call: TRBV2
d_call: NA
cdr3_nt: TGTGCCAGCAGCCCGACCCCCGACGAGACCCAGTACTTC
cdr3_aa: CASSPTPDETQYF

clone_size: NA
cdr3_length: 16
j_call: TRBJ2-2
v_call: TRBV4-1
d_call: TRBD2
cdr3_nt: TGCGCCAGCAGCCAAGCCGGGACTAGTGTCTCCGGGGAGCTGTTTTTT
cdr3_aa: CASSQAGTSVSGELFF

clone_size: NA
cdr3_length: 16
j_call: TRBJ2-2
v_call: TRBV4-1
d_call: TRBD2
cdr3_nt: TGCGCCAGCAGCCAGAGACTAGCGGATGACGGCGGGGAGCTGTTTTTT
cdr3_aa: CASSQRLADDGGELFF

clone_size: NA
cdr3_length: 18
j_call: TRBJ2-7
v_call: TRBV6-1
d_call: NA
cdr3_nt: TGTGCCAGCAGTGACGGCGGGGGCCTGAACGAAAACTATTACGGGCAGTACTTC
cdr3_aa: CASSDGGGLNENYYGQYF

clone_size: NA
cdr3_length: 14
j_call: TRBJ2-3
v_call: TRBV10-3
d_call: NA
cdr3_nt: TGTGCCATCATCTACTTTATGGTCACAGATACGCAGTATTTT
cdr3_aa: CAIIYFMVTDTQYF

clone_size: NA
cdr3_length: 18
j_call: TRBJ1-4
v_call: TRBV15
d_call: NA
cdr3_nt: TGTGCCACCAGCACTTCTCTCACGACAGTCGCAACTAATGAAAAACTGTTTTTT
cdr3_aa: CATSTSLTTVATNEKLFF

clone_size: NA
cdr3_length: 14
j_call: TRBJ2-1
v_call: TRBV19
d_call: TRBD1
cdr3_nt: TGTGCCAGTCGAACGGGACAGGGGATCGGTGAGCAGTTCTTC
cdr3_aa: CASRTGQGIGEQFF

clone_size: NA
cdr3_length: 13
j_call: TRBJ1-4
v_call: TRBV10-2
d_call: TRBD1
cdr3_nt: TGCGCCAGCAGTGGGGACAGTCATGAAAAACTGTTTTTT
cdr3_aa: CASSGDSHEKLFF

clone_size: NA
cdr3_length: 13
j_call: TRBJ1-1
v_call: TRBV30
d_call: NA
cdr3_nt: TGTGCCTGGAGTCCCATCCGGCGGGATGAAGCTTTCTTT
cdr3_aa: CAWSPIRRDEAFF

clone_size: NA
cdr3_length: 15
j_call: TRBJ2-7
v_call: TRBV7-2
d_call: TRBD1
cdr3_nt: TGTGCCAGCAGCCACGGACAGGGCATACTGTACGAGCAGTACTTC
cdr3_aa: CASSHGQGILYEQYF

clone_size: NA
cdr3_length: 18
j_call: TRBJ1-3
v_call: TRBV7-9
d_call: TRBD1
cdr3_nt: TGTGCCAGCAGCCCAACCGGAGGACAGGCCAGCTCTGGAAACACCATATATTTT
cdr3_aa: CASSPTGGQASSGNTIYF

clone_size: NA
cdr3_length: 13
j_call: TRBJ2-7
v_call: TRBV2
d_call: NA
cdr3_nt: TGTGCCAGCAGAGGGGGAGCAACCTACGAGCAGTACTTC
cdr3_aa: CASRGGATYEQYF

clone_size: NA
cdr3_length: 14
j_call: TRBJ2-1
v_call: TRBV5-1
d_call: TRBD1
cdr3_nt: TGCGCCAGCAGCGAGGGACAGGAGTACAATGAGCAGTTCTTC
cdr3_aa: CASSEGQEYNEQFF

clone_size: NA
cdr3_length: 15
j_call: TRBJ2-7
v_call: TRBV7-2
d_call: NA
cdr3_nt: TGTGCCAGCAGCTTATGGGACCCTGCCCGCTACGAGCAGTACTTC
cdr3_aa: CASSLWDPARYEQYF

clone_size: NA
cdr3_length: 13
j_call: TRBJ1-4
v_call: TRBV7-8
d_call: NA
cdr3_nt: TGTGCCAGCAGTTTAACAGGGACGGGCTTAGGTTTTTTT
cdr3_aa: CASSLTGTGLGFF

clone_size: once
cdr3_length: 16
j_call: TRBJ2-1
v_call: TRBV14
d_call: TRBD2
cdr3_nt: TGTGCCAGCAGCCAAGAATGGCTAGCGGGAGTTCATGAGCAGTTCTTC
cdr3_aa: CASSQEWLAGVHEQFF

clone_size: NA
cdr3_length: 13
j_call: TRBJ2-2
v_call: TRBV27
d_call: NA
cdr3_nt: TGTGCCAGCAGTTTGTGGGAGGCCGGGGAGCTGTTTTTT
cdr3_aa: CASSLWEAGELFF

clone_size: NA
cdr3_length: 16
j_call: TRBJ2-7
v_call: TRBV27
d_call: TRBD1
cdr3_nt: TGTGCCAGCAGCGTAACCCAGGGGGTCGTTTTCTACGAGCAGTACTTC
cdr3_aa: CASSVTQGVVFYEQYF

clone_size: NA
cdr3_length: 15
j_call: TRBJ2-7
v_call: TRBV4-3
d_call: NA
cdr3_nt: TGCGCCAGCAGCCAAGAGCTAGGGAGCTCCTACGAGCAGTACTTC
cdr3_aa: CASSQELGSSYEQYF

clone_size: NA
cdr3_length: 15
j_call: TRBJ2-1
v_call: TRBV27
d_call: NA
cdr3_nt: TGTGCCAGCAGTTCGACAGAGGGATATTACAATGAGCAGTTCTTC
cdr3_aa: CASSSTEGYYNEQFF

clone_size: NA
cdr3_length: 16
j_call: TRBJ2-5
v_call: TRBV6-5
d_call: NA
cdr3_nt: TGTGCCAGCAGTTTATGGGACTCCCGGTCCGGGGAGACCCAGTACTTC
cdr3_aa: CASSLWDSRSGETQYF

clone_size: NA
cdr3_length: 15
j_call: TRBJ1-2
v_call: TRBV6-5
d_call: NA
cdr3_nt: TGTGCCAGCACCCCACTTTCCGGAGGAACCTATGGCTACACCTTC
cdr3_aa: CASTPLSGGTYGYTF

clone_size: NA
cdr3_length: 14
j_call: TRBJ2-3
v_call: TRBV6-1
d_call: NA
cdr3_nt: TGTGCCAGCAGTGGAGGCGTAGCGACAGATACGCAGTATTTT
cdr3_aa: CASSGGVATDTQYF

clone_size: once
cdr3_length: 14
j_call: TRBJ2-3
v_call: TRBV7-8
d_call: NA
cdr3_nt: TGTGCCAGCAGCCCCTTGGCACTCACAGATACGCAGTATTTT
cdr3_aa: CASSPLALTDTQYF

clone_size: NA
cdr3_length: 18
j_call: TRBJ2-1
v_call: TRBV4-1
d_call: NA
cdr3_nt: TGCGCCAGCAGCCAATCCGGCAGGGAGGGGGGTTCCTACAATGAGCAGTTCTTC
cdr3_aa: CASSQSGREGGSYNEQFF

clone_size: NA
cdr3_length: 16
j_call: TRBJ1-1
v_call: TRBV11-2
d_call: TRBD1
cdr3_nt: TGTGCCAGCAGCTTAGATCTGGGGACAGGGGACACTGAAGCTTTCTTT
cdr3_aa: CASSLDLGTGDTEAFF

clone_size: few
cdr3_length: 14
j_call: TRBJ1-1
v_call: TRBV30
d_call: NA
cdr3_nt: TGTGCCTGGAGTATCATCTCACAGCTCACTGAAGCTTTCTTT
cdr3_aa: CAWSIISQLTEAFF

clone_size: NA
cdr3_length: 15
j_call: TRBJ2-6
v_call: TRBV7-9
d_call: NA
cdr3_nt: TGTGCCAGCAGCTTAGAAGTGAGCGGGGCCAACGTCCTGACTTTC
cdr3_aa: CASSLEVSGANVLTF

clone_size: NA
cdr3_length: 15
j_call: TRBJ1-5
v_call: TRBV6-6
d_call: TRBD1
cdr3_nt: TGTGCCAGCAGTTACGGCGGACAGGGTGATCAGCCCCAGCATTTT
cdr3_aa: CASSYGGQGDQPQHF

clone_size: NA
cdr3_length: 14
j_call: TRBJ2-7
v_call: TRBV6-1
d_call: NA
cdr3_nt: TGTGCCAGCAGTGAACTGGGGATACCCTACGAGCAGTACTTC
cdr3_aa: CASSELGIPYEQYF

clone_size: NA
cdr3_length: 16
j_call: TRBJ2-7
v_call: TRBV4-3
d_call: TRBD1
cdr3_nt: TGCGCCAGCAGCCAAGGACCCGGACAGGGCTCCTACGAGCAGTACTTC
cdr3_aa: CASSQGPGQGSYEQYF

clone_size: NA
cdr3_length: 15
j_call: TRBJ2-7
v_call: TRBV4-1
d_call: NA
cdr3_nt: TGCGCCAGCAGCCACCTCCGGGACGGACCCTACGAGCAGTACTTC
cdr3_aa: CASSHLRDGPYEQYF

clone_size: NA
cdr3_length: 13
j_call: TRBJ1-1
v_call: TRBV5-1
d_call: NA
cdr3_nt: TGCGCCAGCAGCTGGACTGAGGACACTGAAGCTTTCTTT
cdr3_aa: CASSWTEDTEAFF

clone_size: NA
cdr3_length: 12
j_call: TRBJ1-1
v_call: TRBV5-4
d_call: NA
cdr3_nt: TGTGCCAGCAGCTTCTTGAACACTGAAGCTTTCTTT
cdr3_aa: CASSFLNTEAFF

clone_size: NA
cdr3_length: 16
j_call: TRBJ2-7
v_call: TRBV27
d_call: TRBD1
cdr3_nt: TGTGCCAGCAGTTTCAGCACAGGGGCCTTCACCTACGAGCAGTACTTC
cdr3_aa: CASSFSTGAFTYEQYF

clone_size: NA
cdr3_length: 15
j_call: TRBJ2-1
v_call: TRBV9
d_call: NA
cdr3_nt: TGTGCCAGCAGCGACGACGGGGACTCCTACAATGAGCAGTTCTTC
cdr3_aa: CASSDDGDSYNEQFF

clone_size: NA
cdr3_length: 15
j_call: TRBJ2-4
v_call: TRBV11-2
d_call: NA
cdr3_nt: TGTGCCACCATTCCAGGGAATCCTGCCAAAAACATTCAGTACTTC
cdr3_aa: CATIPGNPAKNIQYF

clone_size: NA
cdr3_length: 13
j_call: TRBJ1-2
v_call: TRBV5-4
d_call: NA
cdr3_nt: TGTGCCAGCAGCTTGGAGTCGGAGTATGGCTACACCTTC
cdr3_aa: CASSLESEYGYTF

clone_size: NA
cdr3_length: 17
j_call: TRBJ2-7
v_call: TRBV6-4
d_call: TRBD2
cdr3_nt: TGTGCCAGCAGTGACCCCTCCCCCATGCGGGGGAACTGCGAGCAGTACTTC
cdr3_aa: CASSDPSPMRGNCEQYF

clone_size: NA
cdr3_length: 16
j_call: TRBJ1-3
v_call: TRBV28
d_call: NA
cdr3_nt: TGTGCCACCGCTTTAGACCGGGAAGGCTCTGGAAACACCATATATTTT
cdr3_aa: CATALDREGSGNTIYF

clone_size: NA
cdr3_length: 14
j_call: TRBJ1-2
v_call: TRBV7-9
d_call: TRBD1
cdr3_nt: TGTGCCAGCAGCTTGGGACAGGGGGCGAATGGCTACACCTTC
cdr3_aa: CASSLGQGANGYTF

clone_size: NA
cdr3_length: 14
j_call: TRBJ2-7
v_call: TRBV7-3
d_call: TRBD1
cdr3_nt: TGTGCCAGCAGCCCGGGACAGGGGGCGGAAGAGCAGTACTTC
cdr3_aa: CASSPGQGAEEQYF

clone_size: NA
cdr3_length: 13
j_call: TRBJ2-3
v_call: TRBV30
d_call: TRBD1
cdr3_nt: TGTGCCTGGAGTGAAACCGGGACAGGGACGCAGTATTTT
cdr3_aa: CAWSETGTGTQYF

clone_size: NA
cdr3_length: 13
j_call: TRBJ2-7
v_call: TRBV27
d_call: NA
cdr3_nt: TGTGCCAGCAGTTTGACAAGCTCCTACGAGCAGTACTTC
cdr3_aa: CASSLTSSYEQYF

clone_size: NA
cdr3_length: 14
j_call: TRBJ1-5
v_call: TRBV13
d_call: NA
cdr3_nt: TGTGCCAGCAGCTTACAGGGTTCTGGGCAGCCCCAGCATTTT
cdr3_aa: CASSLQGSGQPQHF

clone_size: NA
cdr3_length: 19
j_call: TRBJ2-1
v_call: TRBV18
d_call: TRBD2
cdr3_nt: TGTGCCAGCTCAGATAAGGGTGGACTAGCGGGAACAATTGTGAAGGAGCAGTTCTTC
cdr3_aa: CASSDKGGLAGTIVKEQFF

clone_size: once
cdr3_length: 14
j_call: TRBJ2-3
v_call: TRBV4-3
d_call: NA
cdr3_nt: TGCGCCAGCAGCCAAGAGGGGGGTGAGGATACGCAGTATTTT
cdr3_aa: CASSQEGGEDTQYF

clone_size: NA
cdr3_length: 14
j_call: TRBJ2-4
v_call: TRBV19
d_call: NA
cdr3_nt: TGTGCCAGTACCCCAAGCGGGCTTGGGAACATTCAGTACTTC
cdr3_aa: CASTPSGLGNIQYF

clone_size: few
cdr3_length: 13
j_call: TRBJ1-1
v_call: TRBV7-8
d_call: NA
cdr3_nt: TGTGCCAGCAGCCTCGGGGGAGGCCCTGAAGCTTTCTTT
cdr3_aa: CASSLGGGPEAFF

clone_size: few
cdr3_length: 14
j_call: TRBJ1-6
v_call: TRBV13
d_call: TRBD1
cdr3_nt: TGTGCCAGCAGCCTGGGACAGGGTGGTTCACCCCTCCACTTT
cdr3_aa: CASSLGQGGSPLHF

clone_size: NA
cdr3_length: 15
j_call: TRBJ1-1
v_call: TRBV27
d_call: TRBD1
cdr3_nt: TGTGCCAGCAGTTTATCGCAGGGGGCGGGCACTGAAGCTTTCTTT
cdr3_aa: CASSLSQGAGTEAFF

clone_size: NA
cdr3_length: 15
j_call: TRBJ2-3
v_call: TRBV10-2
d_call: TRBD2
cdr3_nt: TGCGCCAGCCTAAGACTAGCGGGAGTCACAGATACGCAGTATTTT
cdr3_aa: CASLRLAGVTDTQYF

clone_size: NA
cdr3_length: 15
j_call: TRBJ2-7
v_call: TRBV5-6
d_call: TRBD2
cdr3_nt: TGTGCCAGCAGCTTCTCTAGCGGGAGAATCTACGAGCAGTACTTC
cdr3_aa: CASSFSSGRIYEQYF

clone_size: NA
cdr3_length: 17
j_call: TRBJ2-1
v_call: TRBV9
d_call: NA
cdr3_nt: TGTGCCAGCAGCACCGACGTGCGGAAGAGCTCCTACAATGAGCAGTTCTTC
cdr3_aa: CASSTDVRKSSYNEQFF

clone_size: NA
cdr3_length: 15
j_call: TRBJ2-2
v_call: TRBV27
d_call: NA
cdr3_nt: TGTGCCAGCAGTTTCCCCCCCGGGGTACCCGGGGAGCTGTTTTTT
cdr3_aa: CASSFPPGVPGELFF

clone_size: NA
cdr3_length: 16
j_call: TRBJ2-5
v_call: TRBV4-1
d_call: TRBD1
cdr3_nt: TGCGCCAGCAGCCCAGGACAGGGAGTTCGACAAGAGACCCAGTACTTC
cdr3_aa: CASSPGQGVRQETQYF

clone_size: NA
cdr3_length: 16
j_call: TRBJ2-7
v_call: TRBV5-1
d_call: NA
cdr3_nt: TGCGCCAGCAGCTTGGTGAGTGCGTCAACTTCCTACGAGCAGTACTTC
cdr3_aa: CASSLVSASTSYEQYF